The present TCR beta chain was sequenced within a study of blood T cell repertoires in COVID-19. On the study more broadly: Material from acute and convalescent COVID-19 was sourced from the United States, Italy and Spain. PBMCs, B-cell-depleted T cells, or T cells provided the cDNA or gDNA that made up the material.

In the original processing: Counts of nucleated cells, estimated from reference gene primer amplification, were obtained. Assay used: immunoSEQ multiplex PCR; TCRdb lists only in-frame clones, some missing. The V and J calls and clone size are taken from that table; D and trimming were inferred from the DNA. The repertoire consists of about 32,000 clones, with more than 85% occurring once and the leading ten covering 3% to 4.5%. What was sequenced was peripheral blood. The TCR was taken from a man aged 55-75 years with acute or convalescent COVID-19.

CDR3 nucleotide sequence: TGTGCCAGCAGCTTGTTCCCCGGAGCGGGAGAGACCCAGTACTTC. It codes for CASSLFPGAGETQYF. V usage is TRBV7-7 and J usage is TRBJ2-5; D perhaps matches TRBD2 (6 bases). Germline V lookup: CDR1 SSHAT, CDR2 FNYEAQ (reference sequence). Trimming took 3 bases from V and 4 from J, leaving 15 bases between them. This CDR3 spans 15 amino acids.